This T cell receptor beta chain appears in the sequencing data of a study of CD8 T cells in ankylosing spondylitis listed by TCRdb under 2017. Background on the whole study: T cell receptor beta repertoires were profiled in healthy donors and ankylosing spondylitis patients so that disease-linked TCR variants could be found. Peripheral blood samples were taken, and synovial fluid was additionally collected from ankylosing spondylitis patients. The full study cohort was made up of 20 to 25 ankylosing spondylitis patients and about a hundred healthy donors. Results the study describes overall, beyond this receptor: According to the report, matched synovial fluid samples from ankylosing spondylitis patients were significantly enriched for the disease-linked clones. The disease-linked clones had a CD8+ phenotype and were found at relatively low frequencies in peripheral blood. Some TCR beta motif variants had previously been reported in synovial fluid and blood of reactive arthritis patients, which suggested common disease-initiation mechanisms. A TCR beta motif of eight highly homologous amino acid variants appeared characteristic of blood from ankylosing spondylitis patients.

At the junction V is shortened by 0 bases and J by 0 bases, with 8 bases in between. From the cysteine through the phenylalanine, the CDR3 covers 16 amino acids. The DNA shown is the 48-base CDR3, in frame from base 1. The germline V gene (reference sequence) supplies CDR1 SSHAT and CDR2 FNYEAQ. TCRdb names Illumina HiSeq 2500 as the instrument used. TCR beta libraries were prepared by quantitative 5'-RACE with molecular barcodes. The source study handled its data this way. Disease-linked TCR variants were identified with a new computational method built on a probabilistic model of VDJ rearrangement. TCRdb handled the public reads itself, with Q25 trimming in fastp and clone calling in MiXCR, and kept productive beta chains. Each entry is one CDR3 protein sequence, shown with its most common DNA and genes. TCRdb's processing, not the authors' own work, is the source of the V and J calls. The sample table lists a few hundred thousand distinct CDR3 sequences, about 12% of them with a count of one. The leading ten clones occupy under 7.5% of the sample.

This clonotype was counted many times. The antigen this receptor binds is unknown. Per-base qualities were not stored, and no clone one base away is much larger. The sequence came from a male donor with ankylosing spondylitis. The sequencing input was blood, either unsorted or a sorted T cell fraction (not recorded which). The rearrangement joined TRBV7-7 to TRBJ2-2; the D gene assignment is ambiguous. The DNA sequence is as follows: TGTGCCAGCAGCTTAGCGGCGAGTGCGAACACCGGGGAGCTGTTTTTT. Its protein reads: CASSLAASANTGELFF.